Below, one T cell receptor beta chain is given with its context. This record belongs to a study of T cell repertoires in cytomegalovirus infection. TCRdb itself ran the reads through MiXCR, one entry per CDR3 protein. The sample yields 150,000 to 200,000 distinct CDR3 sequences, about 28% seen once. Germline values: CDR1 MGHRA, CDR2 YSYEKL. The CDR3 has 15 residues. Deletions cut 5 bases from V and 0 bases from J, with 13 bases between. The TCR comes from a human donor in good health (CMV status not recorded). Some clones in this sample may be carry-over from other donors' samples. V gene TRBV4-1 combines with J gene TRBJ1-1, with D uncertain. Sequencing was done on a sample of PBMCs. DNA for the CDR3: TGCGCCAGCAGCGAAAGCGGCGACCTGAACACTGAAGCTTTCTTT. Amino acid sequence: CASSESGDLNTEAFF.